These 28 T cell receptor beta chains share one sample of origin, sequenced in a study of immune evolution from preneoplasia to lung adenocarcinoma. Profiled with immunoSEQ multiplex PCR; TCRdb holds only in-frame clones, not every one. This sample has roughly 40,000 clones; approximately 80% occur once, and the top ten carry about 4.3%. The sequencing input was FFPE invasive lung adenocarcinoma tissue. These receptors were taken from a person between 55 and 69 years old with lung adenocarcinoma.

The gene calls are TRBV6-1 and TRBJ1-2; D gene uncertain. This CDR3 has 12 residues. From germline, CDR1 is MNHNS and CDR2 SASEGT. V lost 4 bases to trimming and J lost 3 bases, with 6 bases between them. CDR3 sequence reads: CASSAGYYGYTF. CDR3 coding DNA: TGTGCCAGCAGTGCAGGTTACTATGGCTACACCTTC.

V gene TRBV7-2 combines with J gene TRBJ1-5; tentatively, D is TRBD1 (5 bases). Trimming pared 5 bases from V and 3 bases from J, leaving 8 bases between. The CDR3 sequence is 13 residues long. CDR1 and CDR2 from the germline V gene are SGHTA and FQGNSA. The CDR3 DNA is TGTGCCAGCAGCGGACAAAACAATCAGCCCCAGCATTTT. Protein: CASSGQNNQPQHF.

The J gene is TRBJ2-4, the V gene TRBV10-3; perhaps TRBD1 as D (6 bases). CDR1 is ENHRY, CDR2 SYGVKD, per germline. The CDR3 consists of 15 residues. Trimming shortened V by 4 bases and J by 7 bases, and 17 bases separated the two germline ends. The CDR3 spells CAISGGQGPLNIQYF. As DNA, the CDR3 is TGTGCCATCAGTGGAGGGCAGGGGCCGTTGAACATTCAGTACTTC.

This clone was counted a single time. The V call is TRBV7-9, the J call TRBJ2-1; TRBD2 matches at 14 bases. This CDR3 is built from 17 residues. Looked up from germline, CDR1 is SEHNR and CDR2 is FQNEAQ (reference sequence). With 2 bases clipped from V and 7 bases from J, the junction kept 7 bases outside the gene matches. For the CDR3, the DNA is TGTGCCAGCAGCTTACTATCGGGACTAGCGGGAGTGAATGAGCAGTTCTTC. It yields the protein CASSLLSGLAGVNEQFF.

This sequence joins TRBV6-5 and TRBJ2-1; TRBD1 agrees at 7 bases. The CDR3 length is 15 residues. CDR1 and CDR2 (germline): MNHEY, SVGAGI. Trimming at V came to 11 bases and at J to 4 bases, leaving 14 bases not matched to a gene. The CDR3 DNA is TGTGCCTCTAGGAAGATGGCAGGGGGATACAATGAGCAGTTCTTC. It translates to CASRKMAGGYNEQFF.

The rearrangement links TRBV28 to TRBJ2-7; TRBD2 aligns across 7 bases. V was pared by 1 base and J by 5 bases, with 8 bases of the junction left unmatched. The CDR3 has 15 residues. Germline V gene sequence: CDR1 MDHEN, CDR2 SYDVKM. The CDR3: CASSLYSGRRDEQYF. The CDR3 nucleotides read TGTGCCAGCAGTTTATATTCCGGGAGGAGAGACGAGCAGTACTTC.

This clone has a single count. This chain joins TRBV6-4 and TRBJ2-2, with 14 bases lining up with TRBD2. The V gene's germline CDR1 is MRHNA and CDR2 SNTAGT. The CDR3 is made up of 16 amino acids. With 5 bases clipped from V and 6 bases from J, the junction kept 5 bases outside the gene matches. The CDR3 sequence: CASSPGLAGEAGELFF. DNA for the CDR3: TGTGCCAGCAGTCCGGGACTAGCGGGAGAGGCCGGGGAGCTGTTTTTT.

This clone appeared once. The chain is built from TRBV18 and TRBJ2-7; tentatively, D is TRBD1 or TRBD2 (5 bases each). There are 16 residues in the CDR3. CDR1 KGHSH and CDR2 LQKENI come from the germline V gene. The V gene lost 3 bases and the J gene lost 4 bases, with 19 bases spanning the gap. Here the CDR3 DNA reads TGTGCCAGCTCACCCGGGACCCCGAATTCCAATTACGAGCAGTACTTC. It yields the protein CASSPGTPNSNYEQYF. Complete variable domain (other parts from reference TRBV18 and TRBJ2-7): NAGVMQNPRHLVRRRGQEARLRCSPMKGHSHVYWYRQLPEEGLKFMVYLQKENIIDESGMPKERFSAEFPKEGPSILRIQQVVRGDSAAYFCASSPGTPNSNYEQYFGPGTRLTVT.

The V and J genes are TRBV6-6 and TRBJ1-5, with D unresolved. The CDR3 spans 14 residues. The V gene lost 8 bases and the J gene lost 1 base, with 12 bases spanning the gap. Germline V lookup: CDR1 MNHNY, CDR2 SVGAGI (reference sequence). CDR3 loop: CASEAGWSNQPQHF. DNA for the CDR3: TGTGCCAGCGAGGCGGGTTGGAGCAATCAGCCCCAGCATTTT.

This sequence joins TRBV30 and TRBJ2-5; tentatively, D is TRBD1 or TRBD2 (5 bases each). V was shortened by 2 bases and J by 5 bases, with 12 bases between the two germline ends. Germline V gene lookup returns CDR1 GTSNPN and CDR2 SVGIG (reference sequence). The CDR3 covers 13 residues. DNA of the CDR3: TGTGCCTGGAGTAGGGACGGATTGGAGACCCAGTACTTC. Its translation: CAWSRDGLETQYF.

This clone showed up just a few times. The V call is TRBV5-1, the J call TRBJ2-3, with D unresolved. This CDR3 comprises 15 residues. V dropped 0 bases and J dropped 1 base, with 9 bases sitting between them. Germline CDR1 and CDR2: SGHRS and YFSETQ. CDR3 sequence: CASSLGGIGTDTQYF. CDR3 in DNA: TGCGCCAGCAGCTTGGGAGGCATCGGCACAGATACGCAGTATTTT.

Turning to this clone: One end of the junction is discordant with germline, which a read error may explain. The sample contains more than one DNA sequence encoding this CDR3. The chain combines TRBV7-3 with TRBJ1-1; D is perhaps TRBD1 (6 bases). The CDR3 loop spans 13 amino acids. Germline V gives CDR1 SGHTA, CDR2 FQGTGA. CDR3 sequence reads: CASSSPGVSEAFF. CDR3 in DNA: TGTGCTAGCAGCTCACCAGGGGTATCTGAAGCTTTCTTT.

The chain carries TRBV29-1 and TRBJ2-3, with D perhaps matching TRBD1 (6 bases). There are 14 residues in the CDR3. Germline CDR1 and CDR2: SQVTM and ANQGSEA. V lost 1 base, J lost 5 bases, and 13 bases lay in between. CDR3 coding DNA: TGCAGCGTTGAAGTGGGGGCGCAGGGAGATACGCAGTATTTT. Translating gives CSVEVGAQGDTQYF.

The chain employs TRBV28 and TRBJ2-5; D not certain. CDR1 and CDR2 from the germline V gene are MDHEN and SYDVKM. V lost 6 bases to trimming and J lost 4 bases, with 6 bases between them. The CDR3 covers 11 residues. Here the CDR3 DNA reads TGTGCCAGCAGCCACGCAGAGACCCAGTACTTC. It is translated as CASSHAETQYF.

The chain employs TRBV5-4 and TRBJ2-1, with D possibly TRBD1 on 6 matching bases. The germline CDR1 and CDR2 sequences are SGHNT and YYREEE (reference sequence). CDR3 size: 15 residues. With 3 bases removed from V and 10 bases from J, the gap between germline ends came to 20 bases. The CDR3 DNA reads TGTGCCAGCAGCTCGAGCCGGATGAGGGGGTTGGAGCAGTTCTTC. Residues: CASSSSRMRGLEQFF.

The chain employs TRBV5-6 and TRBJ1-4; a weak D match, TRBD1 (6 bases). The CDR3 length is 13 residues. Germline V lookup: CDR1 SGHDT, CDR2 YYEEEE. The ends were cut back, 1 base at V and 7 bases at J, with 8 bases in the middle. In nucleotides, the CDR3 is TGTGCCAGCAGCTTGCAGGGGATTGAAAAACTGTTTTTT. Its protein product is CASSLQGIEKLFF.

This clone was counted a few times. This rearrangement joins TRBV2 to TRBJ1-5; no clear D. CDR1 and CDR2 (germline): SNHLY, FYNNEI. Between the trimmed V and J ends, which lost 6 bases and 15 bases, there was a span of 15 bases. CDR3 length: 11 residues. This CDR3 is CASRTEVVTHF. CDR3 nucleotide sequence: TGTGCCAGCAGGACTGAGGTCGTAACGCATTTT.

V gene TRBV7-2 combines with J gene TRBJ2-7; D is perhaps TRBD1 (8 bases). Germline V CDR1 and CDR2: SGHTA, FQGNSA. Trimming took 5 bases from V and 3 from J, leaving 17 bases between them. There are 15 residues in the CDR3. The DNA for the CDR3 is TGTGCCAGCAGCGCTAGCGGACAGGGTTTCTACGAGCAGTACTTC. As protein: CASSASGQGFYEQYF.

The chain combines TRBV19 with TRBJ1-5, with no clear D. Trimming took 10 bases from V and 2 from J, leaving 15 bases between them. The length of the CDR3 is 14 residues. Germline lookup yields CDR1 LNHDA and CDR2 SQIVND (reference sequence). CDR3 nucleotide sequence: TGTGCCACGAGGGAAATAGGAGGCAATCAGCCCCAGCATTTT. Translation: CATREIGGNQPQHF.

Details on this clone: The junction and the germline gene differ at one end; a read error may be behind it. The gene calls are TRBV7-7 and TRBJ2-5, with TRBD1 matching over 7 bases. Germline V gene lookup returns CDR1 SSHAT and CDR2 FNYEAQ (reference sequence). The CDR3 totals 15 residues. The DNA of the CDR3 is TGTGCTAGCAGCTTAGCGACAGGGTCAGGAGAGACCCAGTACTTC. This gives the protein CASSLATGSGETQYF.

The chain combines TRBV6-1 with TRBJ2-7, with TRBD2 matching over 9 bases. The V gene end was trimmed by 8 bases and the J gene end by 0 bases; junction bases not matched to a gene: 5. The germline CDR1 and CDR2 sequences are MNHNS and SASEGT. The CDR3 covers 14 residues. The CDR3 DNA reads as TGTGCCAGCTATTATAGCGGGAGCTCCTACGAGCAGTACTTC. Protein product: CASYYSGSSYEQYF.

The chain employs TRBV6-6 and TRBJ2-1; 9 positions match TRBD2. V lost 6 bases, J lost 6 bases, and 3 bases stayed unmatched. CDR1 is MNHNY, CDR2 SVGAGI, per germline (reference sequence). The CDR3 length is 13 residues. The DNA of the CDR3 is TGTGCCAGCAGAGCGACTAGCGGCAATGAGCAGTTCTTC. It codes for CASRATSGNEQFF.

This chain connects TRBV30 to TRBJ1-1; D may be TRBD1 (5 bases). V lost 3 bases and J 5 bases, leaving 16 bases between the germline ends. The CDR3 is made up of 14 amino acids. The V gene's germline CDR1 is GTSNPN and CDR2 SVGIG (reference sequence). DNA of the CDR3: TGTGCCTGGAGACTTATTCAGGGAACAACTGAAGCTTTCTTT. Its protein is CAWRLIQGTTEAFF.

The chain employs TRBV4-2 and TRBJ2-3; TRBD2 matches at 14 bases. CDR3 size: 18 residues. Germline CDR1 reads LGHNA; CDR2 reads YNFKEQ. J was trimmed by 4 bases and V by 0 bases; bases with no gene match: 6. In DNA, the CDR3 is TGTGCCAGCAGCCAAGAGGGACTAGCGGGAGTGGTTTCAGATACGCAGTATTTT. It specifies CASSQEGLAGVVSDTQYF.

The chain joins TRBV7-9 to TRBJ2-7; TRBD2 matches at 11 bases. Per the germline V gene, CDR1 is SEHNR and CDR2 is FQNEAQ (reference sequence). J lost 5 bases, V lost 1 base, and 4 bases had no gene match. CDR3 size: 15 residues. CDR3 nucleotides: TGTGCCAGCAGCTTAGTTACTAGCGGGAGACACGAGCAGTACTTC. This gives the protein CASSLVTSGRHEQYF.

V gene TRBV5-1 combines with J gene TRBJ2-1; no firm D call. The CDR3 consists of 15 residues. The V gene lost 5 bases and the J gene lost 4 bases, with 16 bases spanning the gap. Looked up from germline, CDR1 is SGHRS and CDR2 is YFSETQ. CDR3 nucleotides: TGCGCCAGCAGTCCCCTTGATGCCCCATACAATGAGCAGTTCTTC. Translated: CASSPLDAPYNEQFF.

This rearrangement joins TRBV15 to TRBJ2-7, with no clear D. The V and J ends lost 0 bases and 4 bases respectively, with 4 bases between them. Per germline, CDR1 LNHNV and CDR2 YYDKDF (reference sequence). The CDR3 runs 12 residues. The CDR3, as DNA: TGTGCCACCAGCAGAGAACGGTACGAGCAGTACTTC. Translation gives CATSRERYEQYF.

This clone appeared once. The chain has TRBV5-1 and TRBJ2-5, with a possible D match to TRBD1 (5 bases). Germline CDR1 reads SGHRS; CDR2 reads YFSETQ. CDR3 length: 14 residues. V dropped 0 bases and J dropped 3 bases, with 9 bases sitting between them. The CDR3 is CASSLAREKETQYF. CDR3 DNA sequence: TGCGCCAGCAGCTTGGCCAGGGAAAAAGAGACCCAGTACTTC.